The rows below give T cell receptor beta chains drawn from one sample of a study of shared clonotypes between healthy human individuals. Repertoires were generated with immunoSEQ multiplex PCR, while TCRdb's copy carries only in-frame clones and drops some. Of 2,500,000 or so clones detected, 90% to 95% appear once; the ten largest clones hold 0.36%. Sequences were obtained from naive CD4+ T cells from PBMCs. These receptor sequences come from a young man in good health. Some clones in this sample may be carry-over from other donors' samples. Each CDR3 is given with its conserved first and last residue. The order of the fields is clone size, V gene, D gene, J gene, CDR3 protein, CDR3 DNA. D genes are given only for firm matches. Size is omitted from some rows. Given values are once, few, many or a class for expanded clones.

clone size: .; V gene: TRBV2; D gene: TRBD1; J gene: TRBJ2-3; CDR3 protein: CASREGQGPDTQYF; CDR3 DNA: TGTGCCAGCAGGGAGGGACAGGGCCCAGATACGCAGTATTTT
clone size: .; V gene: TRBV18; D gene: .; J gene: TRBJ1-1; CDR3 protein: CASSPLQGFAEAFF; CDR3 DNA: TGTGCCAGCTCACCACTCCAGGGGTTTGCTGAAGCTTTCTTT
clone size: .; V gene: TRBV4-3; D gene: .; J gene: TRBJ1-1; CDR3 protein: CASSQAARWQGGANTEAFF; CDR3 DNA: TGCGCCAGCAGCCAAGCTGCGCGGTGGCAGGGAGGGGCGAACACTGAAGCTTTCTTT
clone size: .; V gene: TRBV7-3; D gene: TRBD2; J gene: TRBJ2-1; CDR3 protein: CASSLGLAVYNEQFF; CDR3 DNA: TGTGCCAGCAGCTTAGGACTAGCGGTCTACAATGAGCAGTTCTTC
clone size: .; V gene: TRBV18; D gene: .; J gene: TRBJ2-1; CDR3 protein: CASSPQGGSYNEQFF; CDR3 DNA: TGTGCCAGCTCACCCCAGGGGGGCTCCTACAATGAGCAGTTCTTC
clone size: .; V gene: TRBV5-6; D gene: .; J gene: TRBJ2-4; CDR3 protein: CASSSSTGWFHLAKNIQYF; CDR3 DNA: TGTGCCAGCAGTTCCTCCACCGGGTGGTTCCACTTAGCCAAAAACATTCAGTACTTC
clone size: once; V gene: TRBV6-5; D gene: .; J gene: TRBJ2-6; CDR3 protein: CASSRPGANVLTF; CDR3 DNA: TGTGCCAGCAGTAGGCCTGGGGCCAACGTCCTGACTTTC
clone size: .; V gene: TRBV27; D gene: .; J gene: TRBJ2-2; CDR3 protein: CASSLPGTANTGELFF; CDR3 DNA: TGTGCCAGCAGTTTGCCCGGGACGGCGAACACCGGGGAGCTGTTTTTT
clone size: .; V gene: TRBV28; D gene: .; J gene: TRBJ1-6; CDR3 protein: CASSPGQSHSPLHF; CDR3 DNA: TGTGCCAGCAGCCCCGGACAGTCTCATTCACCCCTCCACTTT
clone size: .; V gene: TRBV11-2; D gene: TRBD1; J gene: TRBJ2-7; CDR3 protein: CASSLALGDRRPYEQYF; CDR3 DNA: TGTGCCAGCAGCTTAGCCTTGGGGGACAGAAGACCCTACGAGCAGTACTTC
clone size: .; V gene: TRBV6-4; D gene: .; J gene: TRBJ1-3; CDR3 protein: CASSAFQRAHTIYF; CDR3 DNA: TGTGCCAGCAGTGCTTTCCAGAGGGCCCACACCATATATTTT
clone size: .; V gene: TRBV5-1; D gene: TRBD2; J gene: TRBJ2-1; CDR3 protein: CASSVGTSGRSDEQFF; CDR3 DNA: TGCGCCAGCAGCGTAGGGACTAGCGGGAGATCGGATGAGCAGTTCTTC
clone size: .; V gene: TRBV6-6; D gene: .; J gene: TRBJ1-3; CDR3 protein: CASSYSRAAERTIYF; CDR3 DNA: TGTGCCAGCAGTTACTCCCGGGCCGCCGAACGTACCATATATTTT
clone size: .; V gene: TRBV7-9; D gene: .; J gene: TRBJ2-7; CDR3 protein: CASSLSNEQYF; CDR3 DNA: TGTGCCAGCAGCTTATCTAATGAGCAGTACTTC
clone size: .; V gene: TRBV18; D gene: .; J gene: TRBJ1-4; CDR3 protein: CASSNQGNEKLFF; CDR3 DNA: TGTGCCAGCTCAAATCAGGGGAATGAAAAACTGTTTTTT
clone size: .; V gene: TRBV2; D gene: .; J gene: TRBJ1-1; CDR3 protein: CASRETFREAFF; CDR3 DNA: TGTGCCAGCAGGGAGACGTTCAGGGAAGCTTTCTTT
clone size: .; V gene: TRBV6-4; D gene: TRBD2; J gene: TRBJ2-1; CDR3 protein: CASSLLPLSSGGPNEQFF; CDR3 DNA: TGTGCCAGCAGCCTCTTACCCCTAAGTAGCGGGGGACCTAATGAGCAGTTCTTC
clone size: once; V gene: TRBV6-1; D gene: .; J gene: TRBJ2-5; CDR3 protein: CASSEFMGQYF; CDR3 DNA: TGTGCCAGCAGTGAATTCATGGGTCAGTACTTC
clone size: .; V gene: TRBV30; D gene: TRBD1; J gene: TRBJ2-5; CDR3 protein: CAWTPGQGFGETQYF; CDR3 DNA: TGTGCCTGGACACCGGGACAGGGTTTCGGGGAGACCCAGTACTTC
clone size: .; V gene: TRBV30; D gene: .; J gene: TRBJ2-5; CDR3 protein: CAWSPRGQETQYF; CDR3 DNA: TGTGCCTGGAGTCCCAGGGGCCAAGAGACCCAGTACTTC
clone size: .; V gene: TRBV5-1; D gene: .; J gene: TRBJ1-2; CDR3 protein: CASSLGAFRGEDGYTF; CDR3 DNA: TGCGCCAGCAGCTTGGGGGCCTTCAGAGGGGAGGATGGCTACACCTTC
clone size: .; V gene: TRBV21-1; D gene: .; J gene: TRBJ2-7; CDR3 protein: CASSTTCAPRGRSYEQYF; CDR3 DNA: TGTGCCAGCAGCACCACCTGTGCCCCCAGGGGGCGCAGCTACGAGCAGTACTTC
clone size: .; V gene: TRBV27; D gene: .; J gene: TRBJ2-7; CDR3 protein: CASSFLRPGTHSYEQYF; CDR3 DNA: TGTGCCAGCAGTTTCTTGAGGCCCGGGACCCACTCCTACGAGCAGTACTTC
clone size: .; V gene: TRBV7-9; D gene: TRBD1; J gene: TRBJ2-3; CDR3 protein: CASDKGQGEADTQYF; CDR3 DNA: TGTGCCAGCGATAAGGGACAGGGGGAGGCAGATACGCAGTATTTT
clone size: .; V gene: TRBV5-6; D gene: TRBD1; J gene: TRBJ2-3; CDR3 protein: CASSSTGGPDTQYF; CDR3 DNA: TGTGCCAGCAGCTCTACAGGGGGCCCAGATACGCAGTATTTT
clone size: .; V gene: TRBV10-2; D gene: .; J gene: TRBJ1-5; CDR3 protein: CASSEKNQPQHF; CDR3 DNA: TGCGCCAGCAGTGAGAAAAATCAGCCCCAGCATTTT